This T cell receptor (beta chain) is drawn from a study of response to subunit inactivated influenza vaccine. Study-wide results and caveats: Authors suggested that a seasonal influenza vaccination recruits few new T cells each time.

The CDR3 is 14 amino acids. V dropped 2 bases and J dropped 7 bases, with 12 bases sitting between them. A word on this clonotype: The antigen remains undetermined.

TCRdb passed the RT-PCR reads through MiXCR, listing each CDR3 protein once. The sample holds fewer than 350,000 distinct CDR3 sequences, 21% seen once. This clonotype was sampled from a man aged 45 to 75 who received an inactivated influenza vaccine. The sample consisted of PBMCs from blood, taken less than 22 months after vaccination. V usage is TRBV12-3 or TRBV12-4 and J usage is TRBJ2-1; D is possibly TRBD1 or TRBD2 (5 bases each). The chain's CDR3 is CASSLWDRRNEQFF. Written as DNA, the CDR3 is TGTGCCAGCAGTTTATGGGACCGACGAAATGAGCAGTTCTTC.